The clone carrying this T cell receptor (beta chain) is a singleton in its sample. The antigen is unknown. The repertoire was sequenced with immunoSEQ multiplex PCR; TCRdb's copy has only in-frame clones and lacks some. The sample shows under 90,000 clones, more than 85% of them seen only once. The entry originates in a study of graft-versus-host responses after intestinal transplantation. Study in general: Recipients got multivisceral, liver-intestinal, or isolated intestinal transplants. Every one of the recipients received anti-thymocyte globulin induction and afterwards took tacrolimus and steroids for about 3 years. Overall study results and limits: Declines in HvG clones occurring early post-transplant were associated with peak circulating GvH clone levels.

V was pared by 2 bases and J by 1 base, with 12 bases of the junction left unmatched. This CDR3 comprises 18 residues. Germline V CDR1 and CDR2: SGHKS, YYEKEE (reference sequence). This TCR derives from a human donor who was the organ donor for an intestinal transplant. This specimen was unstimulated CD4+ T cells sorted from spleen or lymph node cells, taken before transplant. This chain links TRBV5-5 with TRBJ2-5; 9 nucleotides agree with TRBD2. CDR3 sequence (DNA): TGTGCCAGCAGCTTTGGGCTAGCGGGGCCCCTGTTCCAAGAGACCCAGTACTTC. Protein: CASSFGLAGPLFQETQYF.